This T cell receptor (beta chain) comes out of a study of T cells in Graves' hyperthyroidism and ophthalmopathy. For the study at large: Blood from the periphery was taken at initial diagnosis, before any treatment. Study-wide findings and caveats: Blood also showed most of the thyroid clonotypes that were expanded above 0.001.

CDR3 length: 16 residues. CDR1 is SGHDN and CDR2 is FVKESK in the germline V gene. The germline V and J ends were trimmed by 1 base and 5 bases, with 15 bases remaining between them. The TCR beta CDR3 regions underwent amplification using RNA transcripts as the source. Initially, a first-round RT-PCR of the TCR CDR3 employed the HTBI primer set. TCRdb recomputed calls from the multiplex PCR reads with MiXCR, one row per CDR3 protein. The table has more than 150,000 distinct CDR3 sequences, 17% seen once; the top ten hold 25% to 35%. Concerning this clonotype itself: As yet, its antigen is unknown.

Stable disease denoted Graves' hyperthyroidism without ophthalmopathy progression within 18 months. Exclusion of a patient resulted from uncontrolled infection, other autoimmune disease, pregnancy or lactation. The sequenced sample consisted of blood. The chain has TRBV14 and TRBJ2-1, with TRBD1 as a possible D gene (5 bases). This receptor was taken from a woman aged 50 to 60 with Graves' hyperthyroidism. CDR3 bases: TGTGCCAGCAGCCAAGGAAGGGGATTTGAGGACAATGAGCAGTTCTTC. This translates into CASSQGRGFEDNEQFF.